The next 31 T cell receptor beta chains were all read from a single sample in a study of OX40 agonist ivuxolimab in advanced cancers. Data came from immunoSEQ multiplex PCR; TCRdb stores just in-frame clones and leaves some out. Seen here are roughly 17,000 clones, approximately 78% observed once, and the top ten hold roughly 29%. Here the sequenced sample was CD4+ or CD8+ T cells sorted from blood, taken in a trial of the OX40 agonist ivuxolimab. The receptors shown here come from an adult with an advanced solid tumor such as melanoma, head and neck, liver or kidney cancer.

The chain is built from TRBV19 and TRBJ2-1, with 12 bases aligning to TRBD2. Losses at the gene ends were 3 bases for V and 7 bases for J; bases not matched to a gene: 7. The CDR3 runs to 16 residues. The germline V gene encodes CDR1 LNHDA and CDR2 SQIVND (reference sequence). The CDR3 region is CASSMRTSGTGNEQFF. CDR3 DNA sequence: TGTGCCAGTAGTATGCGGACTAGCGGGACTGGGAATGAGCAGTTCTTC.

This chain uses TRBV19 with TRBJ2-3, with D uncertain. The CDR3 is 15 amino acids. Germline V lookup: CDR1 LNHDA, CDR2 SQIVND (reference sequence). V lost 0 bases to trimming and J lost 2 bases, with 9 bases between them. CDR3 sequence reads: CASSIETGYTDTQYF. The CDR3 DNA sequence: TGTGCCAGTAGTATAGAAACGGGCTACACAGATACGCAGTATTTT. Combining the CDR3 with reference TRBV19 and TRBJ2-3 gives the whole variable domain DGGITQSPKYLFRKEGQNVTLSCEQNLNHDAMYWYRQDPGQGLRLIYYSQIVNDFQKGDIAEGYSVSREKKESFPLTVTSAQKNPTAFYLCASSIETGYTDTQYFGPGTRLTVL.

The DNA for the CDR3 is TGTGCCAGCAGCTTGCTAGCGGGGGGGGCTGGCGGGGAGCTGTTTTTT. Translation gives CASSLLAGGAGGELFF. This chain links TRBV5-4 with TRBJ2-2; 12 positions match TRBD2. Looked up from germline, CDR1 is SGHNT and CDR2 is YYREEE (reference sequence). The CDR3 loop spans 16 amino acids. After removal of 1 base from V and 7 bases from J, the junction contained 5 bases not matched to a gene.

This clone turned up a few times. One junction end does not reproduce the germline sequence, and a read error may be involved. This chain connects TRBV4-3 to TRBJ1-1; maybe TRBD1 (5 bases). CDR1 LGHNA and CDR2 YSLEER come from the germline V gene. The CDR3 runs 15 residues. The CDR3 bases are TGCGCCAGCAGCCAAGGTGCCGGGACGGGGGACGAGGCTTGGTTT. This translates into CASSQGAGTGDEAWF.

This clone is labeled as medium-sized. CDR3 amino acids: CASTLGGEAYNEQFF. DNA of the CDR3: TGTGCCAGTACCCTAGGGGGGGAAGCCTACAATGAGCAGTTCTTC. This chain joins TRBV19 and TRBJ2-1; D perhaps matches TRBD2 (7 bases). V dropped 7 bases and J dropped 2 bases, with 15 bases sitting between them. This CDR3 is 15 amino acids long. Germline V gene lookup returns CDR1 LNHDA and CDR2 SQIVND (reference sequence).

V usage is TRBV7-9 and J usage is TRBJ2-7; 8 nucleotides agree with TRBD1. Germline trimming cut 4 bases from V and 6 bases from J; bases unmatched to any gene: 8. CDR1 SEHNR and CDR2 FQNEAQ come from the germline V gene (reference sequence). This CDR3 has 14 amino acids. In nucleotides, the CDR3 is TGTGCCAGCAGCTCCGGACAGGGCTTGGCCGAGCAGTACTTC. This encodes CASSSGQGLAEQYF. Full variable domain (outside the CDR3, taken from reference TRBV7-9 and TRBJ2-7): DTGVSQNPRHKITKRGQNVTFRCDPISEHNRLYWYRQTLGQGPEFLTYFQNEAQLEKSRLLSDRFSAERPKGSFSTLEIQRTEQGDSAMYLCASSSGQGLAEQYFGPGTRLTVT.

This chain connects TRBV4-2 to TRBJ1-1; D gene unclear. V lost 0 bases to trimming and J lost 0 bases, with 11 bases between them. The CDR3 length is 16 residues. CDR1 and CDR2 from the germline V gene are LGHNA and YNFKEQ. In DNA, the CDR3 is TGTGCCAGCAGCCAAGATATTATACAGATGAACACTGAAGCTTTCTTT. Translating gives CASSQDIIQMNTEAFF.

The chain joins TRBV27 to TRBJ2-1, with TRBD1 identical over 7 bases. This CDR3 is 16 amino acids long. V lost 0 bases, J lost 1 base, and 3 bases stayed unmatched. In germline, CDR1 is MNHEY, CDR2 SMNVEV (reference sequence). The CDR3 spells CASSLSVRGSYNEQFF. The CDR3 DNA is TGTGCCAGCAGTTTATCGGTCAGGGGGTCCTACAATGAGCAGTTCTTC.

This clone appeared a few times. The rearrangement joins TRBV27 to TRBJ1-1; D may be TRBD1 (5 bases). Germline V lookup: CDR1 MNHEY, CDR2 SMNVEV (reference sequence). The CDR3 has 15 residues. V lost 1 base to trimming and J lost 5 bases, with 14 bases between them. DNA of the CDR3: TGTGCCAGCAGTTTATTGACCGACTGGGGGACTGAAGCTTTCTTT. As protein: CASSLLTDWGTEAFF.

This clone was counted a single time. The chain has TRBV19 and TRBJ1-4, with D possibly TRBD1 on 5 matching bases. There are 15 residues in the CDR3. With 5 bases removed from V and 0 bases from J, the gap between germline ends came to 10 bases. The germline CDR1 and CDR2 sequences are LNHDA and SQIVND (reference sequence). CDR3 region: CASSPQVSTNEKLFF. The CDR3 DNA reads TGTGCCAGTAGTCCACAGGTTTCAACTAATGAAAAACTGTTTTTT.

CDR3 sequence: CASSSGLANEQFF. Written as DNA, the CDR3 is TGTGCCAGCAGCTCTGGACTAGCAAATGAGCAGTTCTTC. The rearrangement uses TRBV7-3 and TRBJ2-1, with TRBD2 matching 8 bases. V lost 4 bases, J lost 7 bases, and 3 bases stayed unmatched. From germline, CDR1 is SGHTA and CDR2 FQGTGA. CDR3 length equals 13 residues.

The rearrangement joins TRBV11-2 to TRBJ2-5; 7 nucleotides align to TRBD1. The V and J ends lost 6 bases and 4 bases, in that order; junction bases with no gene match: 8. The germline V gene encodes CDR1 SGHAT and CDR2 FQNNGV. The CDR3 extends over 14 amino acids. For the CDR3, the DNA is TGTGCCAGCAGTGAAGTCAGGGGGAGAGAGACCCAGTACTTC. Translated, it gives CASSEVRGRETQYF.

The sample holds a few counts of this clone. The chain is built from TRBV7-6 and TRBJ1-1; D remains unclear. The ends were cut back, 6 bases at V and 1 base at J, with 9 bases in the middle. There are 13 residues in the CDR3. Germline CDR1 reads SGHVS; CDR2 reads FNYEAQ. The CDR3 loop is CASSSTRNTEAFF. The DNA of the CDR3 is TGTGCCAGCAGTTCCACCCGGAACACTGAAGCTTTCTTT.

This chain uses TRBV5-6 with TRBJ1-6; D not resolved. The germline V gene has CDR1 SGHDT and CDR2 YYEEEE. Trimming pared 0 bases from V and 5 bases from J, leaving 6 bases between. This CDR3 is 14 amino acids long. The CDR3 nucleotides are TGTGCCAGCAGCTTGGTCCATAATAATTCACCCCTCCACTTT. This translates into CASSLVHNNSPLHF.

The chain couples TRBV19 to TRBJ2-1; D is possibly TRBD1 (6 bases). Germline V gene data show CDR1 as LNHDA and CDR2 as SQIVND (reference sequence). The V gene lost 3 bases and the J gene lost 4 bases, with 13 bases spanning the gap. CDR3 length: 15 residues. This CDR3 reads CASSMSQGDYNEQFF. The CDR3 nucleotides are TGTGCCAGTAGTATGTCACAGGGTGATTACAATGAGCAGTTCTTC.

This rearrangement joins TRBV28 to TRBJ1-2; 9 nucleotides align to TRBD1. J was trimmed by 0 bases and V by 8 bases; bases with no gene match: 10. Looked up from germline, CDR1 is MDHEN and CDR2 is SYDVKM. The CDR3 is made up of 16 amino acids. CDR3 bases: TGTGCCAGCCTGACCGGGACAGGGTACACTAACTATGGCTACACCTTC. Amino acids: CASLTGTGYTNYGYTF.

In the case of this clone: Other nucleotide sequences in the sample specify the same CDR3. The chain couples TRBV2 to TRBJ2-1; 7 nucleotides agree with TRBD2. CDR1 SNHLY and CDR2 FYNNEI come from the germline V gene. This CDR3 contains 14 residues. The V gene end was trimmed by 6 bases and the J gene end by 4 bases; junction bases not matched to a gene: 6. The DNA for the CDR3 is TGTGCCAGCAGCGGGCTAGCGGCTTACAATGAGCAGTTCTTC. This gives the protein CASSGLAAYNEQFF.

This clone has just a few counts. The CDR3 DNA reads as TGTGCCAGCAGCGCACAGGAGGGAGCCGTGAATGAGCAGTTCTTC. Translating it yields CASSAQEGAVNEQFF. The J gene is TRBJ2-1, the V gene TRBV7-9; tentatively, D is TRBD2 (6 bases). V was pared by 5 bases and J by 7 bases, with 18 bases between. The germline V gene has CDR1 SEHNR and CDR2 FQNEAQ (reference sequence). This CDR3 is 15 amino acids long. The complete variable domain, with remaining parts taken from reference TRBV7-9 and TRBJ2-1, reads DTGVSQNPRHKITKRGQNVTFRCDPISEHNRLYWYRQTLGQGPEFLTYFQNEAQLEKSRLLSDRFSAERPKGSFSTLEIQRTEQGDSAMYLCASSAQEGAVNEQFFGPGTRLTVL.

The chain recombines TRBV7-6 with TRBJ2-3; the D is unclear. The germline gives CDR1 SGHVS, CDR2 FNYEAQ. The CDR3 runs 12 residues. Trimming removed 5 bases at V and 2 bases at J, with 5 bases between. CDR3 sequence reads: CASSAYTDTQYF. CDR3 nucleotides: TGTGCCAGCAGCGCATACACAGATACGCAGTATTTT.

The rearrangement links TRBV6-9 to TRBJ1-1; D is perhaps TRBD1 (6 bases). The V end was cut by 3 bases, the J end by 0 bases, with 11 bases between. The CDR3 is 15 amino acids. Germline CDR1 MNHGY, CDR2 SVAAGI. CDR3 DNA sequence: TGTGCCAGCAGTTACTCCCAGGGGATGAACACTGAAGCTTTCTTT. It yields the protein CASSYSQGMNTEAFF.

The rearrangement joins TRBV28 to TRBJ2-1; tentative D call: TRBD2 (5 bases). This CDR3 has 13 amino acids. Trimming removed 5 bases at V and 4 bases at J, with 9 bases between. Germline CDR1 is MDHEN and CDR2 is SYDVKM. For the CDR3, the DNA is TGTGCCAGCAGTCTCCGGGGTTACAATGAGCAGTTCTTC. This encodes CASSLRGYNEQFF.

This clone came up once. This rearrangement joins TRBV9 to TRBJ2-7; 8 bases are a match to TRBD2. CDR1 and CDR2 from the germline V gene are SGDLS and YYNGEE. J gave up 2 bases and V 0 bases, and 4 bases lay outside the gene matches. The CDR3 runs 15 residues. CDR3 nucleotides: TGTGCCAGCAGCGTAGCGGGGGGGCCGCCCTACGAGCAGTACTTC. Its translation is CASSVAGGPPYEQYF.

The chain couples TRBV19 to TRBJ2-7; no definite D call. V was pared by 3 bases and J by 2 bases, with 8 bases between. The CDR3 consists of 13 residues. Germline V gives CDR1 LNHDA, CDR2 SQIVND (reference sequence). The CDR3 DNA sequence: TGTGCCAGTAGTATCGGAGCCGCCTACGAGCAGTACTTC. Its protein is CASSIGAAYEQYF.

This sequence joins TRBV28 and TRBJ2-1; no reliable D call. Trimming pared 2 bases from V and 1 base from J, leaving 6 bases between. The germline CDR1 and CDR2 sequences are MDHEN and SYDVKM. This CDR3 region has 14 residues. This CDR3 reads CASSLGSSYNEQFF. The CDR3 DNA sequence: TGTGCCAGCAGTTTAGGCTCGTCCTACAATGAGCAGTTCTTC.

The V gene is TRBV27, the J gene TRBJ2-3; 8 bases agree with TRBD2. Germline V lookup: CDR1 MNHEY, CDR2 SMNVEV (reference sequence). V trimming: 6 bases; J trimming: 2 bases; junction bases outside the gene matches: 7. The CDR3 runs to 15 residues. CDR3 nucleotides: TGTGCCAGCAGATCTAGCGGGTCCCACACAGATACGCAGTATTTT. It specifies CASRSSGSHTDTQYF.

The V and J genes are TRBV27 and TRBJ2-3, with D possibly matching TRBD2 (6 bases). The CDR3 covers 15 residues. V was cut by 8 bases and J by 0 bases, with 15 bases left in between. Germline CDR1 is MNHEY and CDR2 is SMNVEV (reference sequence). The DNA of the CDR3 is TGTGCCAGCTTCCCCGGGAGCCTTAGCACAGATACGCAGTATTTT. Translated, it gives CASFPGSLSTDTQYF.

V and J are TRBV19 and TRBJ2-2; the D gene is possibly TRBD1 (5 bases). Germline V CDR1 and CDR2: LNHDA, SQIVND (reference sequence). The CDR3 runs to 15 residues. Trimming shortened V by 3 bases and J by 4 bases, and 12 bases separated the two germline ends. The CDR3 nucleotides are TGTGCCAGTAGTATTGTACAGGAAGTCACCGGGGAGCTGTTTTTT. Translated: CASSIVQEVTGELFF.

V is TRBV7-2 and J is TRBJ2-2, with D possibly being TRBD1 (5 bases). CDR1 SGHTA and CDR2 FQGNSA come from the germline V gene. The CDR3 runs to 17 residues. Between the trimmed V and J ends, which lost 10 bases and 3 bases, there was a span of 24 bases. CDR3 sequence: CATRDPLRKGDTGELFF. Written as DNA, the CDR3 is TGTGCCACCAGAGACCCCCTTCGGAAAGGGGACACCGGGGAGCTGTTTTTT. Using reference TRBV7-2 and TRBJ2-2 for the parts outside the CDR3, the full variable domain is GAGVSQSPSNKVTEKGKDVELRCDPISGHTALYWYRQSLGQGLEFLIYFQGNSAPDKSGLPSDRFSAERTGGSVSTLTIQRTQQEDSAVYLCATRDPLRKGDTGELFFGEGSRLTVL.

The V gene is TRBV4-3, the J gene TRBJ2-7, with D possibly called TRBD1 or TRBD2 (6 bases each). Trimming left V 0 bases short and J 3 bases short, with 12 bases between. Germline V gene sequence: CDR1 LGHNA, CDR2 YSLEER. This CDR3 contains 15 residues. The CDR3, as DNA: TGCGCCAGCAGCCAAGAAGGGGGGCACCTCTACGAGCAGTACTTC. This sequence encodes CASSQEGGHLYEQYF.

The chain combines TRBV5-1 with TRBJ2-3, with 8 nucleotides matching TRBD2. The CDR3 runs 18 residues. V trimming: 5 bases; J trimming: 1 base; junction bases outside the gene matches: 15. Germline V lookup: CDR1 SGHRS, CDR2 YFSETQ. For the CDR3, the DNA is TGCGCCAGCAGATTTGACTGGGGTAGCGGGATGCGCACAGATACGCAGTATTTT. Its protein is CASRFDWGSGMRTDTQYF.

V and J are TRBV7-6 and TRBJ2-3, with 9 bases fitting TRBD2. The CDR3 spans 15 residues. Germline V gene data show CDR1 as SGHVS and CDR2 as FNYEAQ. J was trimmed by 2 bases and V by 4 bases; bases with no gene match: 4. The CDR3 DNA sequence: TGTGCCAGCAGCTCCAGCGGGGGGAACACAGATACGCAGTATTTT. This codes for CASSSSGGNTDTQYF.